This record looks at one T cell receptor (beta chain) sequence and its context. CDR3 size: 19 residues. The V end was cut by 2 bases, the J end by 2 bases, with 21 bases between. The V gene's germline CDR1 is SGHAT and CDR2 FQNNGV. Per the original data handling: By means of reference gene primer amplification, nucleated cell counts were estimated. This table comes from immunoSEQ multiplex PCR, and its TCRdb copy is limited to in-frame clones, with some not included. V, J and clone size are those of that table, while D and trimming were read from the DNA. The sample contains 280,000 or so clones, over 75% of which appear only once. The sample comes from a study of blood T cell repertoires in COVID-19. Study background: There were acute and convalescent COVID-19 samples, and they came from the United States, Italy and Spain. T cells, B-cell-depleted T cells, or PBMCs supplied cDNA or gDNA.

This sequence originates from a man younger than 35 with active or convalescent COVID-19. Sequencing input: peripheral blood. V is TRBV11-2 and J is TRBJ2-2; D possibly corresponds to TRBD2 (6 bases). This chain's CDR3 is CASSLRRGGRILNTGELFF. As DNA, the CDR3 is TGTGCCAGCAGCTTAAGGAGAGGAGGGAGAATCCTAAACACCGGGGAGCTGTTTTTT.